These T cell receptor beta chains were read from a single sample in a study of shared clonotypes between healthy human individuals. Measured with immunoSEQ multiplex PCR; TCRdb has only the in-frame clones, and not every one. The top ten hold more than 1.5% of the sample, which has approximately 1.9 million clones, roughly 95% seen once. The specimen was naive CD8+ T cells from PBMCs. The receptors were sampled from a man between 18 and 29 years old in good health. Some clones in this sample may be carry-over from other donors' samples. The CDR3 runs from the conserved cysteine through the conserved F or W. The D gene is left open where the match is weak. Not all rows give a size; the values are once, few, many and, for expanded clones, a class.

V gene,clone size,CDR3 length,D gene,J gene,CDR3 protein,CDR3 DNA
TRBV7-8,.,15,TRBD2,TRBJ2-7,CASSPELAGGGEQYF,TGTGCCAGCAGCCCCGAACTAGCGGGAGGGGGAGAGCAGTACTTC
TRBV11-2,.,16,TRBD2,TRBJ2-1,CASSPVLLAGYNEQFF,TGTGCCAGCAGCCCAGTACTACTAGCGGGCTACAATGAGCAGTTCTTC
TRBV5-6,once,15,.,TRBJ2-7,CASSLGAGSSYEQYF,TGTGCCAGCAGCTTGGGGGCAGGGAGCTCCTACGAGCAGTACTTC
TRBV5-4,.,18,.,TRBJ2-6,CASSLEAGWSSGANVLTF,TGTGCCAGCAGCTTGGAGGCTGGTTGGAGCTCTGGGGCCAACGTCCTGACTTTC
TRBV14,.,14,TRBD1,TRBJ1-1,CASSPGTGFTEAFF,TGTGCCAGCTCTCCCGGGACAGGGTTCACTGAAGCTTTCTTT
TRBV11-2,once,15,.,TRBJ1-1,CASSPGGRGWLEAFF,TGTGCCAGCAGCCCAGGAGGTCGTGGGTGGCTGGAAGCTTTCTTT
TRBV28,.,18,.,TRBJ2-3,CASSPYLRDSTSTDTQYF,TGTGCCAGCAGTCCGTACCTCCGGGACTCAACTAGCACAGATACGCAGTATTTT
TRBV6-6,.,11,TRBD1,TRBJ1-2,CASGTGDGYTF,TGTGCCAGCGGGACAGGGGATGGCTACACCTTC
TRBV11-2,.,15,TRBD1,TRBJ2-7,CASSNRGFPSYEQYF,TGTGCCAGCAGCAACAGGGGATTCCCCTCCTACGAGCAGTACTTC
TRBV27,.,13,.,TRBJ2-7,CASSPKDTYEQYF,TGTGCCAGCAGTCCGAAGGACACGTACGAGCAGTACTTC
TRBV7-9,.,12,.,TRBJ1-1,CASRRSNTEAFF,TGTGCCAGCAGACGATCGAACACTGAAGCTTTCTTT
TRBV7-2,.,12,.,TRBJ2-5,CASSPREETQYF,TGTGCCAGCAGCCCCCGGGAAGAGACCCAGTACTTC
TRBV5-1,.,13,TRBD1,TRBJ1-1,CARPQGANTEAFF,TGCGCCAGACCACAGGGGGCAAACACTGAAGCTTTCTTT
TRBV6-5,.,15,TRBD1,TRBJ2-7,CASSYDRAARYEQYF,TGTGCCAGCAGTTACGACAGGGCCGCAAGATACGAGCAGTACTTC
TRBV27,few,14,.,TRBJ1-2,CASSLSVYREGYTF,TGTGCCAGCAGTTTATCGGTTTACAGGGAAGGCTACACCTTC
TRBV29-1,.,13,TRBD1,TRBJ1-2,CSILTGANYGYTF,TGCAGCATACTGACAGGGGCCAACTATGGCTACACCTTC
TRBV11-2,.,15,.,TRBJ2-1,CASSFRGSSYNEQFF,TGTGCCAGCAGCTTCAGGGGAAGCTCCTACAATGAGCAGTTCTTC
TRBV6-5,once,15,.,TRBJ2-2,CASSYNWGATGELFF,TGTGCCAGCAGTTACAACTGGGGCGCCACCGGGGAGCTGTTTTTT
TRBV6-1,.,15,.,TRBJ2-7,CASNLRIQGSYEQYF,TGTGCCAGCAACCTCCGGATACAGGGTTCCTACGAGCAGTACTTC
TRBV2,.,14,.,TRBJ1-4,CASGETGGSEKLFF,TGTGCCAGCGGGGAGACAGGCGGGAGTGAAAAACTGTTTTTT
TRBV4-1,.,16,.,TRBJ2-7,CASSQDWASETYEQYF,TGCGCCAGCAGCCAAGATTGGGCTAGCGAAACCTACGAGCAGTACTTC
TRBV27,.,13,.,TRBJ2-7,CASRPARVYEQYF,TGTGCCAGCAGGCCTGCCAGGGTATACGAGCAGTACTTC
TRBV19,once,14,.,TRBJ1-1,CASSLSGENTEAFF,TGTGCCAGTAGCCTGTCCGGCGAGAACACTGAAGCTTTCTTT
TRBV4-1,.,15,.,TRBJ1-2,CASSHPNGGTYGYTF,TGCGCCAGCAGCCATCCAAATGGGGGAACCTATGGCTACACCTTC
TRBV7-8,.,17,TRBD2,TRBJ2-1,CASSISLLAGNHNEQFF,TGTGCCAGCAGCATCTCTTTGCTAGCGGGAAATCACAATGAGCAGTTCTTC
TRBV15,.,14,.,TRBJ1-2,CATSRDRDLGGYTF,TGTGCCACCAGCAGAGATAGGGACCTGGGCGGCTACACCTTC
TRBV7-2,.,17,TRBD2,TRBJ2-7,CASSFGLAGSISYEQYF,TGTGCCAGCAGCTTTGGACTAGCGGGAAGTATTTCCTACGAGCAGTACTTC
TRBV11-2,.,16,TRBD1,TRBJ1-2,CASSSRDRGPPFGYTF,TGTGCCAGCAGCTCCCGGGACAGGGGCCCTCCGTTCGGCTACACCTTC
TRBV7-2,.,15,.,TRBJ2-7,CASQGRAGATYEQYF,TGTGCCAGCCAGGGTAGGGCGGGGGCGACGTACGAGCAGTACTTC
TRBV6-1,.,13,TRBD1,TRBJ2-7,CASRGDREYEQYF,TGTGCCAGCAGGGGCGACAGGGAATACGAGCAGTACTTC
TRBV6-6,once,11,TRBD1,TRBJ2-7,CASSYEGAYHF,TGTGCCAGCAGTTACGAGGGGGCTTACCACTTC
TRBV4-3,.,17,TRBD2,TRBJ2-3,CASSRRLAGELTDTQYF,TGCGCCAGCAGCCGCAGACTAGCGGGAGAGCTCACAGATACGCAGTATTTT
TRBV21-1,.,15,.,TRBJ2-5,CASSSNQGWVETQYF,TGTGCCAGCAGCAGTAACCAGGGATGGGTCGAGACCCAGTACTTC
TRBV11-2,.,15,TRBD1,TRBJ1-1,CASSSTQGADTEAFF,TGTGCCAGCAGCTCGACACAGGGGGCGGACACTGAAGCTTTCTTT
TRBV19,.,14,.,TRBJ1-4,CASSMTADMEKLFF,TGTGCCAGTAGTATGACAGCCGACATGGAAAAACTGTTTTTT
TRBV5-6,.,15,.,TRBJ1-1,CASSPFGQKNTEAFF,TGTGCCAGCAGCCCGTTTGGGCAAAAGAACACTGAAGCTTTCTTT
TRBV4-3,.,17,TRBD2,TRBJ2-7,CASSLGLAGGPSYEQYF,TGCGCCAGCAGCCTGGGACTAGCGGGAGGGCCCTCCTACGAGCAGTACTTC
TRBV28,.,15,TRBD1,TRBJ1-1,CASSPTGAPNTEAFF,TGTGCCAGCAGTCCGACAGGGGCGCCGAACACTGAAGCTTTCTTT
TRBV7-9,once,14,TRBD1,TRBJ2-7,CASSTGQGIYEQYF,TGTGCCAGCAGCACCGGACAGGGGATCTACGAGCAGTACTTC
TRBV6-5,.,16,.,TRBJ1-4,CASSYSTNRPPEKLFF,TGTGCCAGCAGTTACTCGACTAACAGGCCGCCGGAAAAACTGTTTTTT
TRBV7-9,.,15,TRBD2,TRBJ2-3,CASSTSGRAADTQYF,TGTGCCAGCAGCACCTCGGGGAGGGCGGCAGATACGCAGTATTTT
TRBV27,.,15,.,TRBJ1-3,CASSLSAVSGNTIYF,TGTGCCAGCAGTTTATCCGCCGTCTCTGGAAACACCATATATTTT
TRBV5-4,.,12,.,TRBJ1-1,CAIYGGEGEAFF,TGTGCCATCTACGGGGGGGAGGGCGAAGCTTTCTTT
TRBV6-5,.,11,.,TRBJ1-3,CASRSGNTIYF,TGTGCCAGCCGCTCTGGAAACACCATATATTTT
TRBV15,.,13,.,TRBJ2-5,CATSAGLQETQYF,TGTGCCACCAGCGCGGGCCTTCAAGAGACCCAGTACTTC
TRBV10-3,.,17,TRBD2,TRBJ2-1,CAIMSAGGRLSYNEQFF,TGTGCCATCATGTCAGCGGGAGGCCGACTTTCCTACAATGAGCAGTTCTTC
TRBV9,.,16,TRBD1,TRBJ2-4,CASSPPLGTGENIQYF,TGTGCCAGCAGCCCGCCTCTAGGGACAGGGGAAAACATTCAGTACTTC
TRBV9,.,17,TRBD2,TRBJ2-2,CASSVASGSYKAGELFF,TGTGCCAGCAGCGTAGCCAGCGGGAGCTACAAGGCCGGGGAGCTGTTTTTT
TRBV4-1,.,14,TRBD1,TRBJ2-4,CASSPYPGQGIQYF,TGCGCCAGCAGCCCCTACCCCGGACAGGGCATTCAGTACTTC
TRBV5-4,.,15,.,TRBJ2-7,CASSLGQESSYEQYF,TGTGCCAGCAGCTTGGGACAGGAGAGCTCCTACGAGCAGTACTTC
TRBV6-6,.,15,TRBD1,TRBJ1-5,CASSYSDRGNQPQHF,TGTGCCAGCAGTTACTCGGACAGGGGGAATCAGCCCCAGCATTTT
TRBV10-3,.,18,.,TRBJ1-1,CAISSFRRGQGNGTEAFF,TGTGCCATCAGTTCCTTTCGAAGAGGTCAGGGGAATGGCACTGAAGCTTTCTTT
TRBV28,.,14,.,TRBJ2-7,CASSFAGTAYEQYF,TGTGCCAGCAGTTTTGCAGGGACCGCCTACGAGCAGTACTTC
TRBV9,.,13,.,TRBJ2-1,CASSVGGAGQQFF,TGTGCCAGCAGCGTAGGAGGGGCGGGGCAGCAGTTCTTC
TRBV5-6,.,16,.,TRBJ2-7,CASSLATWQGGGEQYF,TGTGCCAGCAGCTTGGCCACGTGGCAGGGTGGGGGCGAGCAGTACTTC